The clone carrying this T cell receptor beta chain was counted only a few times. Its cognate antigen is unknown. This record comes from a study of CD8 T cells in ankylosing spondylitis. Study-wide points: A TCR beta motif of eight highly homologous variants appeared characteristic of ankylosing spondylitis blood.

The CDR3 is 17 residues long. V gave up 1 base and J gave up 2 bases; unmatched junction bases: 7. Germline CDR1 is LGHNA and CDR2 is YNFKEQ. TCRdb recomputed calls from the 5' RACE reads with MiXCR, one row per CDR3 protein. The sample lists about 480,000 distinct CDR3 sequences, roughly a sixth occurring once. The rearrangement uses TRBV4-2 and TRBJ1-3; TRBD1 matches at 8 bases. Sequenced: blood, either unsorted or a sorted T cell fraction (not recorded which). The receptor comes from a male donor with ankylosing spondylitis. CDR3 in amino acids: CASSQVGPGQAGNTIYF. CDR3 DNA sequence: TGTGCCAGCAGCCAAGTGGGGCCGGGACAGGCTGGAAACACCATATATTTT.